The clone carrying this TCR beta chain has a handful of counts. The entry originates in a study of human T cells and chemical hapten exposure. The time point was: patch test 2, 6 weeks after DPC sensitization. Treatment indicated: therapeutic diphenylcyclopropenone sensitization with weekly scalp DPC. Germline lookup yields CDR1 SGHAT and CDR2 FQDESV (reference sequence). The J segment lost 7 bases and the V segment lost 4 bases, leaving 8 bases of the junction unmatched. This CDR3 is 15 amino acids long. From the RACE reads, TCRdb called clonotypes with MiXCR, one entry per CDR3 protein. The data contain 80,000 to 95,000 distinct CDR3 sequences, roughly 11% of them singletons.

The chain employs TRBV11-1 and TRBJ2-2, with TRBD1 identical over 8 bases. The clonotype was recovered from a man younger than 30 with alopecia areata. Some clones in this sample may be carry-over from other donors' samples. Source: whole blood, taken in connection with sensitization to the hapten diphenylcyclopropenone (DPC). CDR3 DNA sequence: TGTGCCAGCAGCTCCGGACAGGGAGGATTCGGGGAGCTGTTTTTT. Translation gives CASSSGQGGFGELFF.